This T cell receptor beta chain was obtained from a study of T-cell memory formation after mild COVID-19. The overall study: Largely donor-specific sequence clusters came from two donors. Findings and caveats of the study: Whether day 37 second-wave clones are SARS-CoV-2-specific was not confirmed. Clones which contracted sat mainly in CM and EM if CD4+, and in EMRA if CD8+.

Using its own MiXCR run on the 5' RACE reads, TCRdb lists one record per CDR3 protein. In the table there are 200,000 to 250,000 distinct CDR3 sequences, roughly 14% of which are singletons. This clonotype appeared many times. Its antigen is unknown. With 4 bases removed from V and 6 bases from J, the gap between germline ends came to 6 bases. Germline values: CDR1 SEHNR, CDR2 FQNEAQ (reference sequence). The length of the CDR3 is 11 residues. The chain has TRBV7-9 and TRBJ1-1, with a possible D match to TRBD1 (5 bases). The TCR comes from an adult woman who had mild COVID-19 (a few samples of this study predate the infection). Cell type and time point are not known. The sample comprised PBMCs or a T cell subset sorted from them (not recorded which). CDR3 bases: TGTGCCAGCAGCTCAGGGCCTGAAGCTTTCTTT. Its translation: CASSSGPEAFF.